The subject of this entry is one T cell receptor (beta chain). V lost 7 bases to trimming and J lost 1 base, with 14 bases between them. The CDR3 runs 14 residues. Germline CDR1 and CDR2: LNHDA and SQIVND (reference sequence). The data stem from a study of Graves' ophthalmopathy and Graves' hyperthyroidism. As the template, RNA transcripts were used to amplify TCR beta CDR3 regions. After a first-round RT-PCR with HTBI primers, a second-round multiplex PCR was run. TCRdb used MiXCR to reprocess the multiplex PCR reads, holding one entry per CDR3 protein. The profile shows 240,000 or so distinct CDR3 sequences, less than 55% of them singletons. Diagnosis was based on clinical symptoms, serum thyroxine, TRAb, thyroid ultrasound and orbital computed tomography.

This sequence originates from an adult man with Graves' ophthalmopathy. The chain has TRBV19 and TRBJ2-7; unclear D gene. The specimen was peripheral blood. The CDR3 loop reads CASTSGGSSYEQYF. The CDR3 DNA is TGTGCCAGTACCTCAGGTGGATCTTCCTACGAGCAGTACTTC.